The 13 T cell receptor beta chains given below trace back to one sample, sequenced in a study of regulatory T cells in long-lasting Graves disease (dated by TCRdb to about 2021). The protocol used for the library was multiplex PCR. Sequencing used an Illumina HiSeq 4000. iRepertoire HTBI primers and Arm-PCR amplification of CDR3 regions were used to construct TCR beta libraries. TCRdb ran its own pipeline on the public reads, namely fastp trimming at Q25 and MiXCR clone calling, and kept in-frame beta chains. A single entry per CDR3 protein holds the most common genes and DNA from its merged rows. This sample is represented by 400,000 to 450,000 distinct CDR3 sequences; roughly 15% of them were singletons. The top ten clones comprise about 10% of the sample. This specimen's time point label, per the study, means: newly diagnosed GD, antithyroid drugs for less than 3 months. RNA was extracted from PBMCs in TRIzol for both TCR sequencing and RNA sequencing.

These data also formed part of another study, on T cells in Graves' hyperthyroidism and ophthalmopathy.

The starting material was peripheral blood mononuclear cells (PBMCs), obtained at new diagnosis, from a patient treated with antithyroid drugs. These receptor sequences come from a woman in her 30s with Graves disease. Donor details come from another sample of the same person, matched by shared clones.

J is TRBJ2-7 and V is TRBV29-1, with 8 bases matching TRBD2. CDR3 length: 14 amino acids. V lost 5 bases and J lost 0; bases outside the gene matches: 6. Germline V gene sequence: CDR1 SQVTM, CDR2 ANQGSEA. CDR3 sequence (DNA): TGCAGCGTTATTAAAGCGGGAGTCTCCTACGAGCAGTACTTC. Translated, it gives CSVIKAGVSYEQYF.

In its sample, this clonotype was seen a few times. The CDR3 DNA sequence: TGTGCCAGCAGCCAAGATTCGACAGGAGACTACAATGAGCAGTTCTTC. This codes for CASSQDSTGDYNEQFF. The V call is TRBV3-1, the J call TRBJ2-1, with D possibly matching TRBD1 (6 bases). Per germline, CDR1 LGHDT and CDR2 YNNKEL (reference sequence). Trimming removed 0 bases from V and 3 bases from J, with 12 bases in between. This CDR3 spans 16 amino acids.

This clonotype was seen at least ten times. In DNA form, the CDR3 reads TGTGCCAGCAGTTCGCTGCCAGGACAGGGCGATAATCAGCCCCAGCATTTT. Protein: CASSSLPGQGDNQPQHF. This rearrangement joins TRBV28 to TRBJ1-5, with TRBD1 matching over 8 bases. After removal of 4 bases from V and 4 bases from J, the junction contained 12 bases not matched to a gene. The CDR3 extends over 17 amino acids. Germline V gene lookup returns CDR1 MDHEN and CDR2 SYDVKM.

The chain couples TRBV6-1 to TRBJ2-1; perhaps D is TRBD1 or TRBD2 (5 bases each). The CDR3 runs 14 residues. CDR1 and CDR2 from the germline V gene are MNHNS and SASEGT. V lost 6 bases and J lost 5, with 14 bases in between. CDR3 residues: CASRTVGRNNEQFF. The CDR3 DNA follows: TGTGCCAGCAGAACCGTGGGACGTAACAATGAGCAGTTCTTC.

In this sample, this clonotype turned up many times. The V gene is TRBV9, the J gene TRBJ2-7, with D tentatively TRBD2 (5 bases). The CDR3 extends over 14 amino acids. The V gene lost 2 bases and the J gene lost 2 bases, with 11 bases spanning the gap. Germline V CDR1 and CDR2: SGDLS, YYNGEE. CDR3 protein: CASSVSAAPYEQYF. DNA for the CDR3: TGTGCCAGCAGCGTCTCAGCGGCCCCCTACGAGCAGTACTTC.

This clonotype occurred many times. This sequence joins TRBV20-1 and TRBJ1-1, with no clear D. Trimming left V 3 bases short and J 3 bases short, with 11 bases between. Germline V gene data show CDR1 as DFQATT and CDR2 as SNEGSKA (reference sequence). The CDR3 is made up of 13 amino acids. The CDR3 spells CSASRPEDTEAFF. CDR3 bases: TGCAGTGCTAGCCGGCCAGAAGACACTGAAGCTTTCTTT.

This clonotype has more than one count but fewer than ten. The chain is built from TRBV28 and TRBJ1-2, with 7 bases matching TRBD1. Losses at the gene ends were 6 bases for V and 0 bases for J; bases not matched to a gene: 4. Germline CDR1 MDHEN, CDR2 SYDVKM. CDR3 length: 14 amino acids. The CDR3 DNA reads TGTGCCAGCAGCCCGGGACAGCCTAACTATGGCTACACCTTC. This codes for CASSPGQPNYGYTF.

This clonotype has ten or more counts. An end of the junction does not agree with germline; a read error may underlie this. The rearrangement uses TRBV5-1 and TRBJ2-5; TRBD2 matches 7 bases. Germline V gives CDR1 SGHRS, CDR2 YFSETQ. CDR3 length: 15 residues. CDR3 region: CASSLKLAGVETQYF. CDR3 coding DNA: TGTGCCAGCAGCTTGAAGTTGGCGGGAGTGGAGACCCAGTACTTC. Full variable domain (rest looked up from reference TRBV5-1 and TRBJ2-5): KAGVTQTPRYLIKTRGQQVTLSCSPISGHRSVSWYQQTPGQGLQFLFEYFSETQRNKGNFPGRFSGRQFSNSRSEMNVSTLELGDSALYLCASSLKLAGVETQYFGPGTRLLVL.

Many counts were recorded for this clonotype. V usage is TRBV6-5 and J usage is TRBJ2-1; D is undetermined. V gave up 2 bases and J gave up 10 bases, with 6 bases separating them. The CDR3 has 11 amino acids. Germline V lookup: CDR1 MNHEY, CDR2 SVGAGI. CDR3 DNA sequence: TGTGCCAGCAGTTACCTAGGCGAGCAGTTCTTC. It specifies CASSYLGEQFF.

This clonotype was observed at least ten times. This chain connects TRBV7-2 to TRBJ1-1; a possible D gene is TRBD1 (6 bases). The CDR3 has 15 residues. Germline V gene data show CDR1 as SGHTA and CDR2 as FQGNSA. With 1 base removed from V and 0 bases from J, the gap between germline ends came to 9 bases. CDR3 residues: CASSLGGTLNTEAFF. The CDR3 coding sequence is TGTGCCAGCAGCTTAGGTGGGACATTGAACACTGAAGCTTTCTTT.

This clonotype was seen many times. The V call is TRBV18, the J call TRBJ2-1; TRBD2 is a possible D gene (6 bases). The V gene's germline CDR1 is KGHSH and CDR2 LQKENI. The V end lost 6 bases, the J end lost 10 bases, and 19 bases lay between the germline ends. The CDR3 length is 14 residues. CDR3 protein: CASSTQVAAGEQFF. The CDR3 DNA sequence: TGTGCCAGCTCCACACAGGTTGCCGCGGGGGAGCAGTTCTTC.

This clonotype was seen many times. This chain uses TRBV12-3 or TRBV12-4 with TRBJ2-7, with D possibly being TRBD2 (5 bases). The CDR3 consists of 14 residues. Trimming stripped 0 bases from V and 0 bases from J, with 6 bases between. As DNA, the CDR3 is TGTGCCAGCAGTTTAGCGGGAGTCTCCTACGAGCAGTACTTC. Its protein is CASSLAGVSYEQYF.

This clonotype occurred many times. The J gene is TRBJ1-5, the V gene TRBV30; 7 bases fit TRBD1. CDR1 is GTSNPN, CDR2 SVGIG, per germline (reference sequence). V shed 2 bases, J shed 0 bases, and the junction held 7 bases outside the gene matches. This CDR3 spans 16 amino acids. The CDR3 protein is CAWSHWGQYSNQPQHF. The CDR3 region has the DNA TGTGCCTGGAGTCACTGGGGACAGTATAGCAATCAGCCCCAGCATTTT.